These 19 T cell receptor beta chains share one sample of origin, sequenced in a study of blood T cells in healthy people across ages. Alongside a J-beta primer mix, a sample-barcoded 5' primer served in a second PCR lasting 7 to 11 cycles. TCRdb itself ran the 5' RACE reads through MiXCR, one entry per CDR3 protein. Here the sample spans 600,000 to 850,000 distinct CDR3 sequences, around 25% being singletons. This sample was shared with a second study, whose subject was T cells of mothers and their children.

Sequenced material: blood. The receptors were sampled from a boy younger than 18 in good health.

This chain joins TRBV14 and TRBJ1-5; D gene uncertain. Trimming removed 0 bases from V and 6 bases from J, with 6 bases in between. In germline, CDR1 is SGHDN, CDR2 FVKESK. The CDR3 is made up of 13 amino acids. This CDR3 is CASSQDWRQPQHF. In DNA form, the CDR3 reads TGTGCCAGCAGCCAAGATTGGCGTCAGCCCCAGCATTTT.

Remarks on this clonotype: A much larger clone lies a single base off, so this may be a read error. CDR3: CSARDLGGSSYEQYF. The CDR3 nucleotides are TGCAGTGCTAGAGATCTCGGCGGGAGCTCCTACGAGCAGTACTTC. The V gene is TRBV20-1, the J gene TRBJ2-7, with TRBD2 matching over 7 bases. The CDR3 totals 15 residues. Per germline, CDR1 DFQATT and CDR2 SNEGSKA (reference sequence). The V segment lost 0 bases and the J segment 0 bases; nucleotides outside the gene matches: 5.

As to this clonotype: One junction end disagrees with the germline gene, perhaps due to a read error. The chain uses TRBV6-2 or TRBV6-3 and TRBJ2-5; D is perhaps TRBD1 or TRBD2 (5 bases each). Germline V CDR1 and CDR2: MNHEY, SVGEGT. CDR3 length: 14 amino acids. The CDR3 protein is CASNPHRDQETQCF. CDR3 DNA: TGTGCCAGCAACCCTCACCGGGACCAAGAGACCCAGTGCTTC.

This clonotype was seen more than once but under ten times. The V call is TRBV12-3 or TRBV12-4, the J call TRBJ1-4; D possibly corresponds to TRBD1 (5 bases). Trimming stripped 6 bases from V and 5 bases from J, with 13 bases between. The CDR3 totals 14 residues. The DNA for the CDR3 is TGTGCCAGCAGCTCCGACAGAAAGAATGAAAAACTGTTTTTT. Residues: CASSSDRKNEKLFF.

This clonotype was observed a handful of times. This chain uses TRBV7-6 with TRBJ1-6; TRBD1 agrees at 12 bases. This CDR3 has 14 residues. Germline values: CDR1 SGHVS, CDR2 FNYEAQ. V gave up 4 bases and J gave up 10 bases; unmatched junction bases: 2. DNA for the CDR3: TGTGCCAGCAGCTCGGGACAGGGGGCATCACCCCTCCACTTT. Translation: CASSSGQGASPLHF.

This rearrangement joins TRBV3-1 to TRBJ2-3, with D perhaps TRBD2 (5 bases). Germline V CDR1 and CDR2: LGHDT, YNNKEL (reference sequence). There are 16 residues in the CDR3. V lost 3 bases and J 0 bases, leaving 13 bases between the germline ends. The CDR3 nucleotides are TGTGCCAGCAGCCAGTTTAAGAGCGGTAGCACAGATACGCAGTATTTT. Protein product: CASSQFKSGSTDTQYF.

V is TRBV28 and J is TRBJ2-1, with 7 bases matching TRBD2. The end of the DNA aligns better with TRBJ2-7, so the J call may be wrong. Germline lookup yields CDR1 MDHEN and CDR2 SYDVKM. The CDR3 runs to 13 residues. In DNA form, the CDR3 reads TGTGCCAGCAGAGAGGTGGGGGGGAACGAGCAGTACTTC. This sequence encodes CASREVGGNEQYF.

This clonotype has a handful of counts. The chain combines TRBV27 with TRBJ2-7; TRBD2 aligns across 12 bases. J gave up 0 bases and V 4 bases, and 10 bases lay outside the gene matches. The CDR3 extends over 18 amino acids. Germline loops: CDR1 MNHEY, CDR2 SMNVEV (reference sequence). CDR3 DNA sequence: TGTGCCAGCAGTTCCCCGACTAGCGGGAGTTCCAGCTCCTACGAGCAGTACTTC. This encodes CASSSPTSGSSSSYEQYF.

This clonotype appeared a few times. The chain has TRBV28 and TRBJ1-5; TRBD1 aligns across 8 bases. CDR3 length: 14 amino acids. The germline CDR1 and CDR2 sequences are MDHEN and SYDVKM. V gave up 6 bases and J gave up 7 bases; unmatched junction bases: 8. Here the CDR3 reads CASRARGLWQPQHF. CDR3 coding DNA: TGTGCCAGCAGGGCCAGGGGGCTTTGGCAGCCCCAGCATTTT.

CDR3 sequence (DNA): TGTGCCAGCAGTGATGCAGCGGGAGGGAACAATGAGCAGTTCTTC. Protein sequence: CASSDAAGGNNEQFF. The genes are TRBV2 and TRBJ2-1, with 10 bases identical to TRBD2. Germline values: CDR1 SNHLY, CDR2 FYNNEI. The CDR3 is 15 amino acids. Trimming removed 3 bases from V and 5 bases from J; junction bases left unmatched: 4.

This chain uses TRBV7-8 with TRBJ2-3, with 13 bases matching TRBD2. V gave up 2 bases and J gave up 1 base; unmatched junction bases: 6. Germline values: CDR1 SGHVS, CDR2 FQNEAQ. The CDR3 runs 18 residues. The CDR3 DNA reads as TGTGCCAGCAGCTTATACGGACTAGCGGGGGCCCGCACAGATACGCAGTATTTT. Translating gives CASSLYGLAGARTDTQYF.

This clonotype was seen a few times. The rearrangement links TRBV15 to TRBJ2-3; D remains unclear. Germline values: CDR1 LNHNV, CDR2 YYDKDF (reference sequence). V lost 0 bases to trimming and J lost 6 bases, with 7 bases between them. This CDR3 has 13 residues. The CDR3 DNA follows: TGTGCCACCAGCAGAGATTCTTTCGATACGCAGTATTTT. Translating it yields CATSRDSFDTQYF.

This chain joins TRBV3-1 and TRBJ2-7; the D is unclear. Germline V gene sequence: CDR1 LGHDT, CDR2 YNNKEL (reference sequence). The V and J ends lost 0 bases and 6 bases respectively, with 6 bases between them. The CDR3 covers 12 residues. The CDR3 reads CASSQEGSEQYF. CDR3 sequence (DNA): TGTGCCAGCAGCCAAGAGGGAAGCGAGCAGTACTTC.

This sequence joins TRBV5-1 and TRBJ2-7; tentative D call: TRBD1 (5 bases). Trimming shortened V by 9 bases and J by 3 bases, and 22 bases separated the two germline ends. Germline V gene sequence: CDR1 SGHRS, CDR2 YFSETQ. The CDR3 is 15 residues long. CDR3 amino acids: CANSLIGAAFYEQYF. In DNA, the CDR3 is TGCGCCAACTCCCTAATTGGGGCAGCTTTCTACGAGCAGTACTTC. Filled out from reference TRBV5-1 and TRBJ2-7, the complete variable domain reads KAGVTQTPRYLIKTRGQQVTLSCSPISGHRSVSWYQQTPGQGLQFLFEYFSETQRNKGNFPGRFSGRQFSNSRSEMNVSTLELGDSALYLCANSLIGAAFYEQYFGPGTRLTVT.

V is TRBV11-2 and J is TRBJ2-5; D uncertain. The end of the DNA aligns better with TRBJ2-1, so the J call may be wrong. The V gene's germline CDR1 is SGHAT and CDR2 FQNNGV. The CDR3 has 18 amino acids. This CDR3 reads CASSSPRPEAGPYNEQFF. CDR3 nucleotide sequence: TGTGCCAGCAGCTCCCCCCGGCCAGAGGCCGGCCCCTACAATGAGCAGTTCTTC.

The chain joins TRBV11-2 to TRBJ1-4, with TRBD1 as a possible D gene (5 bases). Germline V gene lookup returns CDR1 SGHAT and CDR2 FQNNGV. V lost 0 bases and J lost 0, with 8 bases in between. The CDR3 runs to 16 residues. CDR3 protein: CASSLEGHATNEKLFF. In nucleotides, the CDR3 is TGTGCCAGCAGCTTAGAAGGACACGCAACTAATGAAAAACTGTTTTTT.

The chain has TRBV5-4 and TRBJ2-1; D ambiguous. This CDR3 comprises 12 residues. V lost 4 bases, J lost 6 bases, and 8 bases lay in between. Germline CDR1 and CDR2: SGHNT and YYREEE (reference sequence). For the CDR3, the DNA is TGTGCCAGCAGCATCCGGTCCAATGAGCAGTTCTTC. It translates to CASSIRSNEQFF.

CDR3 residues: CATSDQATSYNEQFF. CDR3 DNA: TGTGCCACCAGTGATCAGGCTACTTCCTACAATGAGCAGTTCTTC. The rearrangement links TRBV24-1 to TRBJ2-1; D remains ambiguous. Per the germline V gene, CDR1 is KGHDR and CDR2 is SFDVKD. Trimming took 3 bases from V and 1 from J, leaving 9 bases between them. There are 15 residues in the CDR3.

In this sample, this clonotype turned up a few times. The genes are TRBV7-9 and TRBJ2-7; 8 bases fit TRBD2. The CDR3 consists of 15 residues. With V trimmed by 3 bases and J by 3 bases, 7 bases remained unmatched. Per germline, CDR1 SEHNR and CDR2 FQNEAQ (reference sequence). CDR3 sequence (DNA): TGTGCCAGCAGCTTGGGGCGTGCGGGAGGCTACGAGCAGTACTTC. It codes for CASSLGRAGGYEQYF.